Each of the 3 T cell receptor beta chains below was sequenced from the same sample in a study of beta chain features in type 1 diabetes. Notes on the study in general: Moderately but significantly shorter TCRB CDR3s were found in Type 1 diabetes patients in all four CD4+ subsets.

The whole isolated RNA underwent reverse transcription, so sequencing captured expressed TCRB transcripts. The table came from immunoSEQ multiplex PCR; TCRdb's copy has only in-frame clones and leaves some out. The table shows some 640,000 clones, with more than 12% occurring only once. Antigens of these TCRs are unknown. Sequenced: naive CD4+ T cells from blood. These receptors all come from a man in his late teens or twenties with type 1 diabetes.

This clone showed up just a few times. The CDR3 bases are TGTGCCAGCAGTTTATGGGGCGGCCCGGTACAAGAGACCCAGTACTTC. Encoded protein: CASSLWGGPVQETQYF. The J gene is TRBJ2-5, the V gene TRBV28; D gene ambiguous. With 0 bases removed from V and 2 bases from J, the gap between germline ends came to 13 bases. The CDR3 is 16 residues long. Looked up from germline, CDR1 is MDHEN and CDR2 is SYDVKM.

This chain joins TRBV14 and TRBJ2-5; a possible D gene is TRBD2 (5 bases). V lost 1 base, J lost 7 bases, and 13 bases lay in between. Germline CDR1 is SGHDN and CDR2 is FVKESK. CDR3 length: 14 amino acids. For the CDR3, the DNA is TGTGCCAGCAGCCAAGGACTGACTACGGGGACCCAGTACTTC. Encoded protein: CASSQGLTTGTQYF.

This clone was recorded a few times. The CDR3: CASSLQARPYNEQFF. The CDR3 DNA sequence: TGCGCCAGCAGCTTGCAGGCGAGGCCATACAATGAGCAGTTCTTC. The chain recombines TRBV5-1 with TRBJ2-1; no clear D gene. The CDR3 covers 15 residues. V lost 1 base and J lost 4, with 12 bases in between. Germline CDR1 and CDR2: SGHRS and YFSETQ. The entire variable domain, with the rest obtained from reference TRBV5-1 and TRBJ2-1, is as follows: KAGVTQTPRYLIKTRGQQVTLSCSPISGHRSVSWYQQTPGQGLQFLFEYFSETQRNKGNFPGRFSGRQFSNSRSEMNVSTLELGDSALYLCASSLQARPYNEQFFGPGTRLTVL.